A single sample gave rise to the 26 T cell receptor beta chains below, sequenced in a study of blood T cells in healthy people across ages. Primed by a sample-barcoded 5' primer and a J-beta primer mix, a second PCR proceeded for roughly 7 to 12 cycles. TCRdb redid the calling of the 5' RACE reads with MiXCR, one entry per CDR3 protein. The sample records 800,000 to 1,000,000 distinct CDR3 sequences, about 44% being singletons. Sequencing was done on a sample of blood. These receptors originate from a man in his thirties or forties in good health.

Only a few counts were recorded for this clonotype. The V call is TRBV5-1, the J call TRBJ2-5; D not certain. The J call could be wrong; TRBJ2-7 is a better fit for the DNA end. This CDR3 region has 13 residues. Per germline, CDR1 SGHRS and CDR2 YFSETQ. In nucleotides, the CDR3 is TGCGCCAGCAGCCCCACAGTGATCTACGAGCAGTACTTC. The encoded protein is CASSPTVIYEQYF.

This clonotype was observed a handful of times. The genes are TRBV10-3 and TRBJ2-5; D not resolved. Trimming took off 8 bases at V and 5 bases at J, with 18 bases between the two ends. The germline V gene has CDR1 ENHRY and CDR2 SYGVKD. This CDR3 spans 14 amino acids. CDR3 in DNA: TGTGCCATCTCTTCTGATCGGTCCGGGGAGACCCAGTACTTC. Its protein is CAISSDRSGETQYF.

This clonotype was counted a few times. V gene TRBV7-2 combines with J gene TRBJ2-1; D gene uncertain. The CDR3 runs 16 residues. Trimming pared 1 base from V and 0 bases from J, leaving 10 bases between. CDR1 and CDR2 from the germline V gene are SGHTA and FQGNSA. CDR3: CASSLVAGSSYNEQFF. The CDR3 DNA reads as TGTGCCAGCAGCTTAGTTGCCGGTAGCTCCTACAATGAGCAGTTCTTC.

The chain recombines TRBV15 with TRBJ2-1; perhaps D is TRBD1 or TRBD2 (5 bases each). Germline V gene data show CDR1 as LNHNV and CDR2 as YYDKDF (reference sequence). The V gene lost 5 bases and the J gene lost 1 base, with 12 bases spanning the gap. This CDR3 comprises 15 residues. The CDR3 sequence: CATSVRGGSYNEQFF. CDR3 bases: TGTGCCACCAGCGTACGGGGCGGATCCTACAATGAGCAGTTCTTC.

The J gene is TRBJ1-5, the V gene TRBV10-3, with 8 bases lining up with TRBD1. Germline CDR1 and CDR2: ENHRY and SYGVKD. The CDR3 sequence is 13 residues long. Trimming took 7 bases from V and 3 from J; bases not matched to a gene: 2. CDR3 sequence reads: CAIKDRDNQPQHF. The CDR3 DNA reads as TGTGCCATCAAGGACAGGGACAATCAGCCCCAGCATTTT.

The rearrangement links TRBV12-3 or TRBV12-4 to TRBJ1-2, with D perhaps TRBD1 (5 bases). The V and J ends lost 6 bases and 6 bases respectively, with 20 bases between them. The CDR3 has 15 residues. DNA of the CDR3: TGTGCCAGCAGCCTTTATCTCAGTTCAGGGAATGGCTACACCTTC. Protein: CASSLYLSSGNGYTF.

This clonotype has more than one count but fewer than ten. V usage is TRBV7-2 and J usage is TRBJ2-4; 15 bases line up with TRBD2. The germline V gene encodes CDR1 SGHTA and CDR2 FQGNSA. The CDR3 sequence is 14 residues long. V gave up 3 bases and J gave up 13 bases; unmatched junction bases: 4. CDR3 DNA: TGTGCCAGCAGCTTGGGACTAGCGGGAGGTGAGCAGTACTTC. Protein: CASSLGLAGGEQYF. Together with reference TRBV7-2 and TRBJ2-4, the CDR3 gives the full variable domain: GAGVSQSPSNKVTEKGKDVELRCDPISGHTALYWYRQSLGQGLEFLIYFQGNSAPDKSGLPSDRFSAERTGGSVSTLTIQRTQQEDSAVYLCASSLGLAGGEQYFGAGTRLSVL.

The chain couples TRBV4-3 to TRBJ2-2, with a possible D match to TRBD1 (6 bases). Germline values: CDR1 LGHNA, CDR2 YSLEER. Deletions cut 0 bases from V and 9 bases from J, with 17 bases between. CDR3 size: 16 residues. The CDR3 here is CASSQETGRWARELFF. Here the CDR3 DNA reads TGCGCCAGCAGCCAAGAGACAGGCCGGTGGGCCAGGGAGCTGTTTTTT.

This chain uses TRBV7-9 with TRBJ2-3; D is perhaps TRBD1 (6 bases). Trimming shortened V by 5 bases and J by 11 bases, and 20 bases separated the two germline ends. Germline CDR1 and CDR2: SEHNR and FQNEAQ (reference sequence). This CDR3 comprises 14 residues. DNA for the CDR3: TGTGCCAGCAGCGCATTACTCCAGGGGCTGGGGCAGTATTTT. Its protein product is CASSALLQGLGQYF.

The rearrangement uses TRBV20-1 and TRBJ2-4, with a tentative D call TRBD1 (6 bases). The J call may be mistaken, given a closer DNA end match to TRBJ2-5. CDR1 is DFQATT and CDR2 is SNEGSKA in the germline V gene (reference sequence). This CDR3 spans 13 amino acids. This CDR3 reads CSASRTEEETQYF. In DNA, the CDR3 is TGCAGTGCCTCCAGGACAGAGGAAGAGACCCAGTACTTC.

This clonotype came up a few times. This rearrangement joins TRBV20-1 to TRBJ2-7; 14 positions agree with TRBD2. The V segment lost 5 bases and the J segment 1 base; nucleotides outside the gene matches: 7. From germline, CDR1 is DFQATT and CDR2 SNEGSKA (reference sequence). The CDR3 length is 16 residues. CDR3 sequence: CSASSGLAGGSYEQYF. CDR3 nucleotide sequence: TGCAGTGCTTCATCAGGACTAGCGGGGGGTTCCTACGAGCAGTACTTC.

V and J are TRBV5-5 and TRBJ1-5; TRBD1 matches at 9 bases. V lost 0 bases and J lost 6; bases outside the gene matches: 4. The CDR3 sequence is 15 residues long. Per the germline V gene, CDR1 is SGHKS and CDR2 is YYEKEE (reference sequence). CDR3 sequence (DNA): TGTGCCAGCAGCTTGGCAGGGGACAGGGTTCAGCCCCAGCATTTT. It specifies CASSLAGDRVQPQHF.

This clonotype was recorded a few times. The chain combines TRBV29-1 with TRBJ1-2; D remains unclear. V lost 1 base and J 5 bases, leaving 11 bases between the germline ends. The germline V gene encodes CDR1 SQVTM and CDR2 ANQGSEA. The CDR3 has 13 residues. The CDR3: CSVEGEGMYGYTF. CDR3 DNA: TGCAGCGTTGAAGGGGAGGGCATGTATGGCTACACCTTC. The full variable domain, rest sourced from reference TRBV29-1 and TRBJ1-2, is SAVISQKPSRDICQRGTSLTIQCQVDSQVTMMFWYRQQPGQSLTLIATANQGSEATYESGFVIDKFPISRPNLTFSTLTVSNMSPEDSSIYLCSVEGEGMYGYTFGSGTRLTVV.

With respect to this clonotype: Its ends do not fully match the called genes, so a read error is possible. This sequence joins TRBV6-5 and TRBJ2-3; D may be TRBD2 (5 bases). The CDR3 has 17 residues. Germline-derived CDR1 and CDR2 are MNHEY and SVGAGI. The CDR3, as DNA: TGTGCCGGCAGTTACTCCTCTCGGCGAGCGGGCACAGATACGCAGTATTTT. It specifies CAGSYSSRRAGTDTQYF.

In its sample, this clonotype was seen once. The chain couples TRBV18 to TRBJ2-1; D is perhaps TRBD2 (6 bases). Looked up from germline, CDR1 is KGHSH and CDR2 is LQKENI. This CDR3 spans 15 amino acids. V gave up 8 bases and J gave up 0 bases, with 14 bases separating them. DNA of the CDR3: TGTGCCAGCATGAGGGGAGGCAGCTCCTACAATGAGCAGTTCTTC. Translated: CASMRGGSSYNEQFF.

V usage is TRBV12-3 or TRBV12-4 and J usage is TRBJ2-7; TRBD1 agrees at 8 bases. The CDR3 loop spans 15 amino acids. Germline trimming cut 8 bases from V and 0 bases from J; bases unmatched to any gene: 9. CDR3 bases: TGTGCCAGCCAGAGAGGAACAGGGGGCTCCTACGAGCAGTACTTC. This translates into CASQRGTGGSYEQYF.

This clonotype was recorded a few times. CDR3 region: CASTLRNTDTQYF. The DNA for the CDR3 is TGTGCCAGCACCCTAAGGAACACAGATACGCAGTATTTT. The V call is TRBV12-3 or TRBV12-4, the J call TRBJ2-3; D gene ambiguous. The CDR3 extends over 13 amino acids. Trimming pared 7 bases from V and 2 bases from J, leaving 10 bases between.

This clonotype appeared many times. The V gene is TRBV5-1, the J gene TRBJ2-3; D perhaps matches TRBD1 (6 bases). CDR3 size: 14 residues. From germline, CDR1 is SGHRS and CDR2 YFSETQ. V was trimmed by 4 bases and J by 2 bases, leaving 11 bases between them. The CDR3 DNA sequence: TGCGCCAGCAGCGGAGGACAGTTCACAGATACGCAGTATTTT. It codes for CASSGGQFTDTQYF.

This clonotype came up many times. This sequence joins TRBV10-3 and TRBJ2-5; D is possibly TRBD1 (6 bases). Germline V CDR1 and CDR2: ENHRY, SYGVKD. This CDR3 region has 13 residues. Trimming took off 6 bases at V and 5 bases at J, with 13 bases between the two ends. CDR3 sequence reads: CAIRVQGTETQYF. In DNA, the CDR3 is TGTGCCATCAGGGTACAGGGAACCGAGACCCAGTACTTC.

V usage is TRBV6-2 or TRBV6-3 and J usage is TRBJ2-7; D is undetermined. Germline V gene lookup returns CDR1 MNHEY and CDR2 SVGEGT. With 0 bases removed from V and 0 bases from J, the gap between germline ends came to 9 bases. This CDR3 is 15 amino acids long. The DNA for the CDR3 is TGTGCCAGCAGTTACTCGGCAGAAAGCTCCTACGAGCAGTACTTC. This translates into CASSYSAESSYEQYF.

The chain is built from TRBV29-1 and TRBJ2-1; D gene ambiguous. CDR1 SQVTM and CDR2 ANQGSEA come from the germline V gene. The CDR3 runs 14 residues. V was cut by 3 bases and J by 5 bases, with 14 bases left in between. The CDR3 here is CSVEVLNYHNEQFF. CDR3 sequence (DNA): TGCAGCGTTGAGGTCTTAAACTACCACAATGAGCAGTTCTTC.

The chain is built from TRBV7-2 and TRBJ2-7, with TRBD1 as a possible D gene (5 bases). Trimming removed 2 bases at V and 3 bases at J, with 14 bases between. There are 15 residues in the CDR3. Germline V gene lookup returns CDR1 SGHTA and CDR2 FQGNSA. This CDR3 reads CASSLSGQANYEQYF. The CDR3 coding sequence is TGTGCCAGCAGCTTATCAGGGCAGGCGAACTACGAGCAGTACTTC.

This clonotype was seen repeatedly, ten times or more. The chain couples TRBV5-1 to TRBJ2-7; 10 bases are shared with TRBD2. Germline V gene data show CDR1 as SGHRS and CDR2 as YFSETQ. Trimming cost V 0 bases and J 7 bases; bases outside gene matches: 13. The length of the CDR3 is 17 residues. The DNA for the CDR3 is TGCGCCAGCAGCTTGGCCCCTAGCGGGGGCCCCTCTTTAGAGCAGTACTTC. Translating gives CASSLAPSGGPSLEQYF.

Comment on this clonotype: An end of the junction differs from the germline gene, which may be a read error. The chain couples TRBV5-1 to TRBJ1-4; D unclear. Germline-derived CDR1 and CDR2 are SGHRS and YFSETQ. The CDR3 spans 15 residues. The CDR3 is CASSLRAEGNEQLFF. Written as DNA, the CDR3 is TGCGCCAGCAGCTTGAGGGCGGAAGGGAATGAACAACTGTTTTTT.

There are a few counts of this clonotype. The rearrangement joins TRBV24-1 to TRBJ2-1, with D perhaps given as TRBD1 or TRBD2 (5 bases each). Germline V CDR1 and CDR2: KGHDR, SFDVKD. The CDR3 extends over 15 amino acids. V was shortened by 3 bases and J by 1 base, with 9 bases between the two germline ends. The CDR3 sequence is CATSDRGESYNEQFF. CDR3 sequence (DNA): TGTGCCACCAGTGATCGGGGCGAATCCTACAATGAGCAGTTCTTC.

The chain uses TRBV7-9 and TRBJ1-4; tentative D call: TRBD1 (5 bases). CDR3 size: 14 residues. V lost 4 bases, J lost 3 bases, and 9 bases lay in between. The V gene's germline CDR1 is SEHNR and CDR2 FQNEAQ (reference sequence). The CDR3 nucleotides read TGTGCCAGCAGCTCCCGGGACGCTAATGAAAAACTGTTTTTT. This gives the protein CASSSRDANEKLFF.